Shown below are 26 T cell receptor beta chains from a single sample sequenced in a study of cytomegalovirus exposure and HLA in healthy donors. The PCR had 60 Vbeta and 13 Jbeta primers. TCRdb's table, derived via immunoSEQ multiplex PCR, lists solely in-frame clones and lacks some. The sample consists of roughly 120,000 clones, 80% of them appearing once. The sequencing input was PBMCs. These receptor sequences come from a man aged 30 to 39 in good health and CMV-seronegative.

The chain combines TRBV5-4 with TRBJ2-1, with D possibly matching TRBD2 (6 bases). The CDR3 spans 15 residues. V was shortened by 2 bases and J by 2 bases, with 11 bases between the two germline ends. Germline V gene lookup returns CDR1 SGHNT and CDR2 YYREEE (reference sequence). The CDR3 is CASSFAPSAYNEQFF. Here the CDR3 DNA reads TGTGCCAGCAGCTTTGCTCCTAGCGCCTACAATGAGCAGTTCTTC.

CDR3 sequence reads: CASSGRQGIYTF. As DNA, the CDR3 is TGTGCCAGCTCAGGTAGGCAGGGCATCTACACCTTC. This chain links TRBV13 with TRBJ1-2, with D possibly TRBD1 on 5 matching bases. The length of the CDR3 is 12 residues. The germline V and J ends were trimmed by 8 bases and 10 bases, with 17 bases remaining between them. The germline V gene encodes CDR1 PRHDT and CDR2 FYEKMQ (reference sequence).

The V gene is TRBV4-3, the J gene TRBJ2-7; 7 bases align to TRBD2. The germline CDR1 and CDR2 sequences are LGHNA and YSLEER. CDR3 length: 16 amino acids. Trimming removed 0 bases from V and 3 bases from J; junction bases left unmatched: 8. CDR3 protein: CASSQEFGGIVYEQYF. The CDR3 DNA follows: TGCGCCAGCAGCCAAGAATTCGGGGGGATCGTCTACGAGCAGTACTTC.

This clone appeared once. This chain uses TRBV7-2 with TRBJ2-7; 12 nucleotides align to TRBD2. Per the germline V gene, CDR1 is SGHTA and CDR2 is FQGNSA. Trimming cost V 5 bases and J 3 bases; bases outside gene matches: 5. The CDR3 consists of 15 residues. The CDR3 nucleotides are TGTGCCAGCAGCAGGACTAGCGGGATGCACTACGAGCAGTACTTC. This translates into CASSRTSGMHYEQYF.

V and J are TRBV28 and TRBJ2-3, with unresolved D. This CDR3 comprises 11 residues. Germline CDR1 is MDHEN and CDR2 is SYDVKM. Trimming left V 6 bases short and J 11 bases short, with 12 bases between. Written as DNA, the CDR3 is TGTGCCAGCAGGAGTCTCAAGAAGCAGTATTTT. Protein: CASRSLKKQYF.

This clone was detected many times. The chain couples TRBV10-3 to TRBJ2-1; the match to TRBD2 covers 10 bases. The CDR3 extends over 15 amino acids. V shed 8 bases and J 9 bases; nucleotides not matched to a gene: 13. The germline V gene encodes CDR1 ENHRY and CDR2 SYGVKD. CDR3 amino acids: CAIGPPSGRGSEQFF. The CDR3 nucleotides are TGTGCCATCGGCCCACCTAGCGGGAGAGGGAGTGAGCAGTTCTTC.

The genes are TRBV6-5 and TRBJ2-1; 12 bases are shared with TRBD2. The V segment lost 0 bases and the J segment 5 bases; nucleotides outside the gene matches: 2. Germline values: CDR1 MNHEY, CDR2 SVGAGI. CDR3 size: 16 residues. The CDR3 DNA reads TGTGCCAGCAGTTACTCCCTAGCGGGAGGGCACAATGAGCAGTTCTTC. Translating gives CASSYSLAGGHNEQFF.

V usage is TRBV4-1 and J usage is TRBJ1-2; D not certain. V was shortened by 0 bases and J by 0 bases, with 11 bases between the two germline ends. This CDR3 spans 16 amino acids. The V gene's germline CDR1 is MGHRA and CDR2 YSYEKL. The CDR3 coding sequence is TGCGCCAGCAGCCAAGATCTACAGAGAGCTAACTATGGCTACACCTTC. The encoded protein is CASSQDLQRANYGYTF.

The chain carries TRBV2 and TRBJ1-2, with D maybe TRBD1 (6 bases). The CDR3 spans 14 residues. Germline V gene sequence: CDR1 SNHLY, CDR2 FYNNEI. V shed 3 bases and J shed 5 bases, with 13 bases lying between them. CDR3: CASSDGGAAYGYTF. The CDR3 DNA sequence: TGTGCCAGCAGTGACGGGGGGGCCGCGTATGGCTACACCTTC.

V usage is TRBV29-1 and J usage is TRBJ1-4, with D possibly matching TRBD1 (6 bases). V was trimmed by 5 bases and J by 4 bases, leaving 11 bases between them. Germline values: CDR1 SQVTM, CDR2 ANQGSEA. CDR3 length: 13 amino acids. The CDR3 DNA is TGCAGCGTTAAGGGACAACTTAATGAAAAACTGTTTTTT. Translating gives CSVKGQLNEKLFF.

The chain is built from TRBV2 and TRBJ2-7; D is ambiguous. The CDR3 contains 12 residues. CDR1 is SNHLY and CDR2 is FYNNEI in the germline V gene. V was shortened by 3 bases and J by 3 bases, with 6 bases between the two germline ends. The CDR3 region is CASSDASYEQYF. CDR3 DNA: TGTGCCAGCAGTGATGCTAGCTACGAGCAGTACTTC.

J is TRBJ2-7 and V is TRBV10-1, with TRBD2 matching over 14 bases. Trimming took 3 bases from V and 0 from J; bases not matched to a gene: 10. The CDR3 totals 19 residues. Germline V lookup: CDR1 WNHNN, CDR2 SYGVQD (reference sequence). Here the CDR3 DNA reads TGCGCCAGCAGTGATCTTCTTAGGACTAGCGGGAGGCCCTCCTACGAGCAGTACTTC. Translating gives CASSDLLRTSGRPSYEQYF.

The gene calls are TRBV5-6 and TRBJ2-5; 8 nucleotides line up with TRBD2. The closer fit of TRBJ2-7 to the DNA end suggests the J call may be wrong. CDR3 length: 14 residues. Germline CDR1 is SGHDT and CDR2 is YYEEEE. CDR3 loop: CASSLAGGPHEQYF. The DNA of the CDR3 is TGTGCCAGCAGCTTGGCGGGAGGGCCCCACGAGCAGTACTTC.

The V call is TRBV29-1, the J call TRBJ2-5, with TRBD1 matching 9 bases. Germline V CDR1 and CDR2: SQVTM, ANQGSEA. V shed 5 bases and J 7 bases; nucleotides not matched to a gene: 11. The CDR3 has 14 amino acids. CDR3: CSVQQGAGAGTQYF. The CDR3 DNA reads as TGCAGCGTTCAACAGGGGGCCGGTGCGGGGACCCAGTACTTC.

This chain uses TRBV4-2 with TRBJ1-1; 7 bases are shared with TRBD1. With V trimmed by 0 bases and J by 4 bases, 8 bases remained unmatched. The CDR3 has 16 residues. CDR1 is LGHNA, CDR2 YNFKEQ, per germline. The CDR3 DNA follows: TGTGCCAGCAGCCAAGACAATTTACAGGGGACCACTGAAGCTTTCTTT. Protein: CASSQDNLQGTTEAFF.

This chain connects TRBV6-6 to TRBJ2-3; TRBD2 matches 8 bases. After removal of 5 bases from V and 0 bases from J, the junction contained 4 bases not matched to a gene. The length of the CDR3 is 15 residues. Per germline, CDR1 MNHNY and CDR2 SVGAGI (reference sequence). In DNA, the CDR3 is TGTGCCAGCAGTCGGAGCGGGGGTAGCACAGATACGCAGTATTTT. It codes for CASSRSGGSTDTQYF.

In nucleotides, the CDR3 is TGTGCCAGCAGACCTACTCTGGTTAGTTATTCACCCCTCCACTTT. It is translated as CASRPTLVSYSPLHF. The chain is built from TRBV28 and TRBJ1-6; no definite D call. Trimming removed 6 bases from V and 8 bases from J, with 17 bases in between. CDR1 and CDR2 from the germline V gene are MDHEN and SYDVKM. This CDR3 region has 15 residues.

The rearrangement links TRBV7-2 to TRBJ2-1, with D maybe TRBD2 (7 bases). The CDR3 totals 15 residues. V was pared by 3 bases and J by 4 bases, with 13 bases between. The germline V gene encodes CDR1 SGHTA and CDR2 FQGNSA. The CDR3 DNA reads as TGTGCCAGCAGCTTTGGGGGGGGCAGGTACAATGAGCAGTTCTTC. Its protein is CASSFGGGRYNEQFF.

This chain uses TRBV9 with TRBJ2-1; 8 bases fit TRBD2. The length of the CDR3 is 16 residues. CDR1 and CDR2 from the germline V gene are SGDLS and YYNGEE. V lost 3 bases, J lost 1 base, and 6 bases stayed unmatched. The DNA of the CDR3 is TGTGCCAGCAGCGGCGGACTAGCCCCTTCCTACAATGAGCAGTTCTTC. This translates into CASSGGLAPSYNEQFF.

This clone has a single count. The J gene is TRBJ2-7, the V gene TRBV28, with D possibly matching TRBD1 (6 bases). CDR1 MDHEN and CDR2 SYDVKM come from the germline V gene. The length of the CDR3 is 12 residues. With 8 bases removed from V and 3 bases from J, the gap between germline ends came to 11 bases. The DNA of the CDR3 is TGTGCCAGCTCCCGGGACATCTACGAGCAGTACTTC. This gives the protein CASSRDIYEQYF.

The chain carries TRBV11-2 and TRBJ2-7; 7 positions agree with TRBD1. The germline V gene encodes CDR1 SGHAT and CDR2 FQNNGV. The CDR3 has 13 amino acids. The ends lost 2 bases at V and 7 bases at J; junction bases unmatched: 5. The CDR3 nucleotides read TGTGCCAGCAGCTTACCGGGACAGCTTGAGCAGTACTTC. Protein sequence: CASSLPGQLEQYF.

This chain uses TRBV2 with TRBJ1-1, with 7 bases fitting TRBD1. This CDR3 is 14 amino acids long. The V segment lost 7 bases and the J segment 0 bases; nucleotides outside the gene matches: 5. Germline V gene lookup returns CDR1 SNHLY and CDR2 FYNNEI. In DNA form, the CDR3 reads TGTGCCAGCACCCCACAGGGGTTGAACACTGAAGCTTTCTTT. This sequence encodes CASTPQGLNTEAFF.

This sequence joins TRBV5-4 and TRBJ2-7; TRBD2 matches 9 bases. With V trimmed by 3 bases and J by 7 bases, 11 bases remained unmatched. CDR1 and CDR2 (germline): SGHNT, YYREEE (reference sequence). The CDR3 runs to 15 residues. The DNA of the CDR3 is TGTGCCAGCAGCTCGCGGGGGGGCGGAGGTCTGGAGCAGTACTTC. Protein sequence: CASSSRGGGGLEQYF.

This chain joins TRBV6-4 and TRBJ1-2, with 11 bases identical to TRBD1. Losses at the gene ends were 6 bases for V and 8 bases for J; bases not matched to a gene: 17. Germline V gene sequence: CDR1 MRHNA, CDR2 SNTAGT. The CDR3 is 17 residues long. As DNA, the CDR3 is TGTGCCAGCAGGGGAGGACAGGGGGCACTCTATTGGGGCGGCTACACCTTC. Translated: CASRGGQGALYWGGYTF.

This chain uses TRBV7-3 with TRBJ1-2; D unresolved. The CDR3 runs to 13 residues. Trimming cost V 1 base and J 6 bases, with 9 bases left between them. Germline CDR1 SGHTA, CDR2 FQGTGA. The CDR3 nucleotides are TGTGCCAGCAGCTTAATCCCTCTCGATGGCTACACCTTC. It translates to CASSLIPLDGYTF.

This clone was counted a single time. The chain uses TRBV7-9 and TRBJ2-5, with 7 bases aligning to TRBD1. The ends lost 1 base at V and 3 bases at J; junction bases unmatched: 5. The CDR3 is 15 residues long. Germline V gene lookup returns CDR1 SEHNR and CDR2 FQNEAQ (reference sequence). The CDR3 is CASSLVGTAEETQYF. As DNA, the CDR3 is TGTGCCAGCAGCTTAGTAGGGACAGCTGAAGAGACCCAGTACTTC.